These T cell receptor beta chains were read from a single sample in a study of cytomegalovirus exposure and HLA in healthy donors. Sequenced by immunoSEQ multiplex PCR; TCRdb stores in-frame clones only, minus some. The sample yields roughly 160,000 clones, 77% seen once. The material sequenced was PBMCs. All receptors come from a woman under 40 in good health and CMV-seronegative. Each CDR3 is given with its conserved first and last residue. A D gene is named only where the DNA matches it firmly. Clone size is stated in some rows and not others, as once, few, many or a class when expanded.

D,V,size,J,CDR3,DNA
.,TRBV7-9,.,TRBJ2-6,CASSLARAAFSSGANVLTF,TGTGCCAGCAGCTTAGCGCGGGCAGCGTTTAGCTCTGGGGCCAACGTCCTGACTTTC
TRBD2,TRBV5-1,.,TRBJ2-3,CASSPKLAGASTDTQYF,TGCGCCAGCAGCCCGAAACTAGCGGGGGCTAGCACAGATACGCAGTATTTT
TRBD1,TRBV30,.,TRBJ1-5,CAWSLEQGARSNQPQHF,TGTGCCTGGAGTTTAGAACAGGGGGCTAGGAGCAATCAGCCCCAGCATTTT
TRBD2,TRBV19,.,TRBJ2-1,CASSTEAGLGLNEQFF,TGTGCCAGTAGTACGGAAGCGGGACTGGGATTAAATGAGCAGTTCTTC
.,TRBV6-1,.,TRBJ2-5,CASSRGGGPQETQYF,TGTGCCAGCAGTAGGGGCGGGGGCCCCCAAGAGACCCAGTACTTC
TRBD1,TRBV5-4,.,TRBJ2-7,CASSLVGRGSEQYF,TGTGCCAGCAGCTTGGTAGGCAGGGGGTCCGAGCAGTACTTC
.,TRBV27,.,TRBJ2-7,CASSLYLEKSYEQYF,TGTGCCAGCAGTTTATACTTAGAAAAAAGCTACGAGCAGTACTTC
TRBD1,TRBV27,few,TRBJ1-2,CASSWTGGGYGYTF,TGTGCCAGCAGCTGGACAGGGGGCGGCTATGGCTACACCTTC
TRBD1,TRBV6-1,.,TRBJ2-7,CASSDGTGRNEQYF,TGTGCCAGCAGTGACGGGACAGGGAGGAACGAGCAGTACTTC
TRBD1,TRBV19,.,TRBJ1-1,CASSRTGVDTEAFF,TGTGCCAGTAGTAGGACAGGGGTGGACACTGAAGCTTTCTTT
TRBD1,TRBV7-8,.,TRBJ2-1,CASSLPRGPSREQFF,TGTGCCAGCAGCTTACCAAGGGGGCCCTCGCGTGAGCAGTTCTTC
TRBD1,TRBV5-8,.,TRBJ1-1,CASSPPGQGLWGTEAFF,TGTGCCAGCAGCCCCCCGGGACAGGGTTTATGGGGCACTGAAGCTTTCTTT
.,TRBV6-5,.,TRBJ1-1,CASSPQVRVNTEAFF,TGTGCCAGCAGCCCACAGGTCAGGGTGAACACTGAAGCTTTCTTT
.,TRBV27,.,TRBJ2-7,CASSPQMDSSYEQYF,TGTGCCAGCAGTCCTCAAATGGACAGCTCCTACGAGCAGTACTTC
.,TRBV6-6,.,TRBJ1-1,CASSYQGFRSTEAFF,TGTGCCAGCAGTTACCAGGGGTTCAGGAGCACTGAAGCTTTCTTT
.,TRBV20-1,.,TRBJ1-1,CSASSEREAFF,TGCAGTGCTAGTTCAGAAAGAGAAGCTTTCTTT
.,TRBV19,once,TRBJ1-5,CASSIYWTDNQPQHF,TGTGCCAGTAGTATCTACTGGACAGATAATCAGCCCCAGCATTTT
.,TRBV19,.,TRBJ2-6,CASRLGVRSGANVLTF,TGTGCCAGTAGGTTAGGGGTAAGGTCTGGGGCCAACGTCCTGACTTTC
.,TRBV7-9,.,TRBJ2-1,CASSLAGGPYNEQFF,TGTGCCAGCAGCTTAGCGGGGGGGCCCTACAATGAGCAGTTCTTC
TRBD2,TRBV4-1,.,TRBJ2-1,CASSLGLAVYNEQFF,TGCGCCAGCAGCCTGGGACTAGCGGTTTACAATGAGCAGTTCTTC
.,TRBV5-6,.,TRBJ2-7,CASSRRGYEQYF,TGTGCCAGCAGCCGACGGGGGTACGAGCAGTACTTC
TRBD1,TRBV6-5,.,TRBJ2-5,CASRRTGGLGTQYF,TGTGCCAGCCGTCGAACAGGGGGCTTGGGGACCCAGTACTTC
.,TRBV27,.,TRBJ2-3,CASRKQGQSDTQYF,TGTGCCAGCAGGAAACAGGGTCAATCAGATACGCAGTATTTT
TRBD1,TRBV4-2,.,TRBJ1-2,CASSQTPKGQNYGYTF,TGTGCCAGCAGCCAAACTCCGAAGGGACAGAACTATGGCTACACCTTC
TRBD1,TRBV5-1,.,TRBJ1-1,CASSWTGPHTEAFF,TGCGCCAGCAGTTGGACAGGGCCCCACACTGAAGCTTTCTTT
TRBD1,TRBV7-9,.,TRBJ2-3,CASSWATGQGADTQYF,TGTGCCAGCAGCTGGGCCACAGGCCAGGGGGCGGATACGCAGTATTTT
.,TRBV27,.,TRBJ2-7,CASSLAGRNNYEQYF,TGTGCCAGCAGTTTAGCGGGGAGAAATAACTACGAGCAGTACTTC
TRBD2,TRBV7-2,.,TRBJ2-3,CASSPRLAGWSDTQYF,TGTGCCAGCAGCCCCAGACTAGCGGGATGGTCGGATACGCAGTATTTT
TRBD2,TRBV7-3,.,TRBJ2-2,CASSKSSGGAGELFF,TGTGCCAGCAGCAAATCTAGCGGTGGGGCCGGGGAGCTGTTTTTT
.,TRBV28,.,TRBJ1-1,CASSLMEGTEAFF,TGTGCCAGCAGTTTGATGGAGGGGACTGAAGCTTTCTTT
.,TRBV7-2,.,TRBJ1-5,CASSLGRDQPQHF,TGTGCCAGCAGCTTAGGCAGGGATCAGCCCCAGCATTTT
TRBD1,TRBV6-6,.,TRBJ1-2,CASSSGQGMSQYGYTF,TGTGCCAGCAGTTCGGGACAGGGGATGTCTCAATATGGCTACACCTTC
.,TRBV5-8,.,TRBJ1-5,CASSLLRGRIDNQPQHF,TGTGCCAGCAGCTTGTTGCGGGGAAGAATTGACAATCAGCCCCAGCATTTT
.,TRBV18,.,TRBJ1-2,CASSPVRSGVFLPNYGYTF,TGTGCCAGCTCACCCGTCAGATCAGGGGTGTTTCTCCCTAACTATGGCTACACCTTC
TRBD1,TRBV5-1,.,TRBJ2-3,CASSLAGQGSTDTQYF,TGCGCCAGCAGCTTGGCAGGACAGGGTAGCACAGATACGCAGTATTTT
.,TRBV9,few,TRBJ1-2,CASSDTGNYGYTF,TGTGCCAGCAGCGACACAGGGAACTATGGCTACACCTTC
TRBD1,TRBV19,.,TRBJ1-3,CASSRSLTGSGNTIYF,TGTGCCAGTAGTCGATCCTTGACAGGGTCGGGAAACACCATATATTTT
.,TRBV7-9,.,TRBJ1-2,CASSTNSWGYTF,TGTGCCAGCAGCACAAATTCGTGGGGCTACACCTTC
TRBD1,TRBV29-1,.,TRBJ2-6,CSVVGTAYGANVLTF,TGCAGCGTTGTTGGGACAGCTTATGGGGCCAACGTCCTGACTTTC
.,TRBV25-1,.,TRBJ1-2,CATSDNNYGYTF,TGTGCCACCTCGGACAATAACTATGGCTACACCTTC
.,TRBV28,.,TRBJ2-3,CASSLQGREAMDTQYF,TGTGCCAGCAGTTTACAGGGTAGAGAGGCGATGGATACGCAGTATTTT
.,TRBV10-2,.,TRBJ1-5,CASSRTPYSNQPQHF,TGCGCCAGCAGTCGGACACCTTATAGCAATCAGCCCCAGCATTTT
.,TRBV5-4,.,TRBJ1-1,CASSLARGGTEAFF,TGTGCCAGCAGCTTGGCCAGGGGTGGTACTGAAGCTTTCTTT
.,TRBV6-1,once,TRBJ2-5,CASSEWHQETQYF,TGTGCCAGCAGTGAATGGCACCAAGAGACCCAGTACTTC
.,TRBV28,.,TRBJ1-2,CASTLRGDGYPF,TGTGCCAGCACCTTAAGGGGCGATGGCTACCCCTTC
TRBD1,TRBV4-2,.,TRBJ1-2,CASSHNARGQMNYGYTF,TGTGCCAGCAGCCACAATGCAAGGGGGCAGATGAACTATGGCTACACCTTC
TRBD1,TRBV2,.,TRBJ1-2,CASSFKTGSYGYPF,TGTGCCAGCAGTTTCAAGACAGGGTCCTACGGCTACCCCTTC
TRBD1,TRBV5-1,.,TRBJ2-5,CASSSIMGTGGETQYF,TGCGCCAGCAGCTCGATCATGGGGACAGGGGGGGAGACCCAGTACTTC
.,TRBV2,few,TRBJ1-2,CASSESRSALANYGYTF,TGTGCCAGCAGTGAAAGTAGGTCAGCGTTAGCTAACTATGGCTACACCTTC